This TCR beta chain emerged from a study of CD8+CD57+ T cells in acquired aplastic anemia. The overall study: The mean DNA yield obtained from sorted CD4+ and CD8+ cells came to approximately 3 ug. Points from the study as a whole: Patients and controls shared under 35 CD8+ CDR3 sequences, highly expressed in patients.

At least ten counts were recorded for this clonotype. What it binds is not known. Sequencing was done on patients that had shown CD8+CD57+ cell expansion by flow cytometry. Untreated patients provided the blood samples, with no therapy given before sampling. This CDR3 has 15 amino acids. Germline values: CDR1 SGDLS, CDR2 YYNGEE. Trimming pared 0 bases from V and 3 bases from J, leaving 13 bases between. The use of genomic DNA as template underpinned the TCR beta VDJ and CDR3 profiling. TCRdb reanalysed the reads using MiXCR and keeps one entry per CDR3 protein. The top ten clones hold just under 20% of a sample with hundreds of thousands of distinct CDR3 sequences, about half of them seen once.

The source of this sequence is a human donor with aplastic anemia. The V gene is TRBV9, the J gene TRBJ2-7; a weak D match, TRBD1 (5 bases). What was sequenced was sorted CD4+, CD8+, or CD8+CD57+ T cells (not recorded which) from PBMCs. Here the CDR3 reads CASSVVPGQGYEQYF. In DNA, the CDR3 is TGTGCCAGCAGCGTAGTTCCTGGGCAGGGCTACGAGCAGTACTTC. Supplemented by reference TRBV9 and TRBJ2-7, the full variable domain reads DSGVTQTPKHLITATGQRVTLRCSPRSGDLSVYWYQQSLDQGLQFLIQYYNGEERAKGNILERFSAQQFPDLHSELNLSSLELGDSALYFCASSVVPGQGYEQYFGPGTRLTVT.